This TCR beta chain was captured in a study of blood T cell repertoires in COVID-19. Background on the study: T cells, B-cell-depleted T cells, or PBMCs supplied cDNA or gDNA.

Per the study methods: Amplified reference gene primers provided the basis for estimating nucleated cell counts. Some clones are missing from TCRdb's copy, which holds only in-frame ones; the method was immunoSEQ multiplex PCR. V and J calls and clone size are given by that table; D and trimming were obtained from the DNA. Of around 200,000 clones in the sample, approximately 87% are singletons; the top ten hold about 20%. Germline CDR1 is SGHRS and CDR2 is YFSETQ. The CDR3 contains 14 residues. The V and J ends lost 4 bases and 4 bases respectively, with 12 bases between them. The sequencing input was peripheral blood. This receptor was taken from a man between 65 and 85 years old with active or convalescent COVID-19. The chain is built from TRBV5-1 and TRBJ1-3; D possibly corresponds to TRBD1 (6 bases). This CDR3 is CASSGLDRGNTIYF. The CDR3 coding sequence is TGCGCCAGCAGCGGATTGGACAGAGGAAACACCATATATTTT.